The TCR beta chain described here comes from a study of T cell repertoires in cytomegalovirus infection. Turning to the study itself: Matching HLA type and CMV infection were both indicated by public TCR beta signatures. The study, taken as a whole, reports: HLA-C-restricted TCR beta clonotypes specific for CMV led the ex vivo response. Adding up the frequency of public TCR beta families identified people who carried CMV plus the relevant HLA.

In its sample, this clonotype was seen a few times. Its antigen is currently unknown. From germline, CDR1 is LNHDA and CDR2 SQIVND (reference sequence). Trimming took 5 bases from V and 6 from J, leaving 17 bases between them. This CDR3 comprises 15 residues. Using its own MiXCR run on the reads, TCRdb lists one record per CDR3 protein. This table has around 740,000 distinct CDR3 sequences, under 40% appearing once. The clonotype comes from a human donor in good health (CMV status not recorded). Some clones in this sample may be carry-over from other donors' samples. The sequenced sample consisted of PBMCs. The gene calls are TRBV19 and TRBJ2-4; D uncertain. The CDR3 sequence is CASSLPPMGLNIQYF. In DNA form, the CDR3 reads TGTGCCAGTAGTCTTCCACCGATGGGATTAAACATTCAGTACTTC.